The sequence of this T cell receptor beta chain was determined in a study of blood T cell repertoires in COVID-19. The germline V and J ends were trimmed by 8 bases and 2 bases, with 18 bases remaining between them. Germline CDR1 is MNHEY and CDR2 is SVGAGI. The CDR3 extends over 15 amino acids. Clones were sequenced by immunoSEQ multiplex PCR, and TCRdb holds only the in-frame ones, with some missing. The profile shows around 160,000 clones, roughly 90% of them singletons. Sample: peripheral blood. The chain carries TRBV6-5 and TRBJ1-2; D perhaps matches TRBD1 (5 bases). The sequence derives from a human donor in a cohort sampled during active COVID-19. This CDR3 reads CASQFYRGANYGYTF. The CDR3 nucleotides read TGTGCCAGCCAATTTTATAGGGGCGCCAACTATGGCTACACCTTC.